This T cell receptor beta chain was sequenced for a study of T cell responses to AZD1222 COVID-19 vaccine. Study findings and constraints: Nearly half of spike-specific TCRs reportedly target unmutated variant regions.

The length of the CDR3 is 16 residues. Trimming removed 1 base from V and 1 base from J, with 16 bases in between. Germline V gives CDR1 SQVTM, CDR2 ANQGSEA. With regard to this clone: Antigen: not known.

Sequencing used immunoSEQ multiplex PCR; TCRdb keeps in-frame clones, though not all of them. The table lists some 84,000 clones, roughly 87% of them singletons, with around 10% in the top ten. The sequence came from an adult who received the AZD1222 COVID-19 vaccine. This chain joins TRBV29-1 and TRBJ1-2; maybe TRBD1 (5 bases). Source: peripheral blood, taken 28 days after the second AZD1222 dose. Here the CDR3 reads CSVEALSGQVNYGYTF. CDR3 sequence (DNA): TGCAGCGTTGAAGCGCTTTCGGGGCAAGTTAACTATGGCTACACCTTC.